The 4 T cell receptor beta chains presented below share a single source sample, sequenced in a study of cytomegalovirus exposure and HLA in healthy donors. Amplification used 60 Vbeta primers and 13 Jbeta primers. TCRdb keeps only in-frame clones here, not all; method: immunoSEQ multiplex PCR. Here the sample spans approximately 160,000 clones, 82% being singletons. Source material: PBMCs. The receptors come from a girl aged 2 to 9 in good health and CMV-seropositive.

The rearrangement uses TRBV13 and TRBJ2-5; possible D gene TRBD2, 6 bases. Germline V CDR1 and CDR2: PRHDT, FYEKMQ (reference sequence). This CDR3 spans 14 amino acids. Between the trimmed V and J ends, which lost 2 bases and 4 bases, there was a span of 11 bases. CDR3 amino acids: CASSLYGGGETQYF. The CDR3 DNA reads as TGTGCCAGCAGCTTATACGGGGGAGGAGAGACCCAGTACTTC.

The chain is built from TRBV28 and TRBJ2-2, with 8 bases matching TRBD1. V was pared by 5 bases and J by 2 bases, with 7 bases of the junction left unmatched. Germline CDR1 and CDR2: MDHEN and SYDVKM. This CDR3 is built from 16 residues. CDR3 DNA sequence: TGTGCCAGCAGTCGGCAGGGGGCCCCAAACACCGGGGAGCTGTTTTTT. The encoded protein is CASSRQGAPNTGELFF.

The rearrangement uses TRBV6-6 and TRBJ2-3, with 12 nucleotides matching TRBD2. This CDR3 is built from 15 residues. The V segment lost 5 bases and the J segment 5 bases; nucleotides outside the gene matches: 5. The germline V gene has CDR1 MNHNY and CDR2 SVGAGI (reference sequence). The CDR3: CASSIRLAGVDTQYF. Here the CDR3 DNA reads TGTGCCAGCAGTATAAGACTAGCGGGAGTAGATACGCAGTATTTT.

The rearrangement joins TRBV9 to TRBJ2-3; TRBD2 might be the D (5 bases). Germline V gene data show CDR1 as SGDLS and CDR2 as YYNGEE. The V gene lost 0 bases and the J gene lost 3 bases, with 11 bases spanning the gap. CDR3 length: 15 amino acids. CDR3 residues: CASSVGELWTDTQYF. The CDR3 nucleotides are TGTGCCAGCAGCGTAGGGGAGCTATGGACAGATACGCAGTATTTT. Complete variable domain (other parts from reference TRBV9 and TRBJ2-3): DSGVTQTPKHLITATGQRVTLRCSPRSGDLSVYWYQQSLDQGLQFLIQYYNGEERAKGNILERFSAQQFPDLHSELNLSSLELGDSALYFCASSVGELWTDTQYFGPGTRLTVL.